These 4 T cell receptor beta chains were all obtained from the same sample, sequenced in a study of blood T cell repertoires in COVID-19. Profiling relied on immunoSEQ multiplex PCR, and the TCRdb table lists in-frame clones only, not all of them. The sample contains about 150,000 clones, roughly 87% of which appear only once. The sequenced sample consisted of PBMCs or T cells enriched from blood (not recorded which). The receptors were sampled from a woman in her forties who had been exposed to COVID-19.

This chain joins TRBV6-5 and TRBJ1-5; 7 bases are a match to TRBD1. The CDR3 length is 15 residues. Trimming took 5 bases from V and 2 from J; bases not matched to a gene: 6. Germline V gene lookup returns CDR1 MNHEY and CDR2 SVGAGI. This chain's CDR3 is CASSLQGDRNQPQHF. The DNA for the CDR3 is TGTGCCAGCAGTCTTCAGGGGGATCGCAATCAGCCCCAGCATTTT.

This chain connects TRBV18 to TRBJ1-1, with unresolved D. Between the trimmed V and J ends, which lost 6 bases and 0 bases, there was a span of 11 bases. This CDR3 spans 14 amino acids. The germline gives CDR1 KGHSH, CDR2 LQKENI. The CDR3 coding sequence is TGTGCCAGCTCCCCCTCGTTTATGAACACTGAAGCTTTCTTT. Translation gives CASSPSFMNTEAFF. Based on the CDR3 plus reference TRBV18 and TRBJ1-1, the full variable domain is NAGVMQNPRHLVRRRGQEARLRCSPMKGHSHVYWYRQLPEEGLKFMVYLQKENIIDESGMPKERFSAEFPKEGPSILRIQQVVRGDSAAYFCASSPSFMNTEAFFGQGTRLTVV.

The chain carries TRBV5-1 and TRBJ1-1, with a possible D match to TRBD1 (5 bases). CDR3 length equals 14 residues. Germline CDR1 and CDR2: SGHRS and YFSETQ. Trimming took off 4 bases at V and 7 bases at J, with 17 bases between the two ends. For the CDR3, the DNA is TGCGCCAGCAGCCCGTCCGGCAGGGAGGATGAAGCTTTCTTT. It yields the protein CASSPSGREDEAFF.

The genes are TRBV19 and TRBJ1-5, with TRBD1 matching over 8 bases. The V segment lost 7 bases and the J segment 4 bases; nucleotides outside the gene matches: 6. Looked up from germline, CDR1 is LNHDA and CDR2 is SQIVND (reference sequence). This CDR3 has 14 residues. The CDR3 DNA follows: TGTGCCAGTAACGCGAGACAGGGGAATCAGCCCCAGCATTTT. Its translation is CASNARQGNQPQHF.